The 6 T cell receptor beta chains in this list originate from one sample, sequenced in a study of blood T cell repertoires in COVID-19. The repertoire was sequenced with immunoSEQ multiplex PCR; TCRdb's copy has only in-frame clones and lacks some. This sample has fewer than 500,000 clones, with around nine tenths found just once. Source material: PBMCs or T cells enriched from blood (not recorded which). The receptor set was obtained from a woman between 18 and 29 years old with acute COVID-19.

This chain links TRBV27 with TRBJ2-5; 7 bases fit TRBD2. Germline trimming cut 3 bases from V and 5 bases from J; bases unmatched to any gene: 9. The CDR3 is 15 amino acids. Germline loops: CDR1 MNHEY, CDR2 SMNVEV (reference sequence). CDR3 DNA: TGTGCCAGCAGTTTCGCCGGGACTATCCAGGAGACCCAGTACTTC. This translates into CASSFAGTIQETQYF.

The J gene is TRBJ1-1, the V gene TRBV7-2, with 7 bases fitting TRBD1. V lost 5 bases to trimming and J lost 7 bases; unmatched junction nucleotides: 7. Germline V CDR1 and CDR2: SGHTA, FQGNSA. The CDR3 consists of 13 residues. CDR3 in DNA: TGTGCCAGCAGCCCACAGTGGGACAGTGAAGCTTTCTTT. Translated: CASSPQWDSEAFF.

V usage is TRBV28 and J usage is TRBJ2-5; 9 bases fit TRBD2. The CDR3 has 17 residues. The V segment lost 7 bases and the J segment 9 bases; nucleotides outside the gene matches: 21. CDR1 and CDR2 (germline): MDHEN, SYDVKM. DNA of the CDR3: TGTGCCAGCACGGAACTAGCGGGCAGAGGGGCCCTCTCGGCCCAGTACTTC. Translating gives CASTELAGRGALSAQYF.

V usage is TRBV27 and J usage is TRBJ2-3; maybe TRBD2 (6 bases). Germline-derived CDR1 and CDR2 are MNHEY and SMNVEV (reference sequence). V was shortened by 5 bases and J by 2 bases, with 14 bases between the two germline ends. The CDR3 loop spans 15 amino acids. CDR3 in DNA: TGTGCCAGCAGTGGAAAGCGGGTGATCACAGATACGCAGTATTTT. This sequence encodes CASSGKRVITDTQYF.

The rearrangement uses TRBV24-1 and TRBJ1-5; weak D call: TRBD1 (6 bases). Trimming removed 4 bases at V and 3 bases at J, with 12 bases between. This CDR3 is 15 amino acids long. CDR1 and CDR2 from the germline V gene are KGHDR and SFDVKD. CDR3 coding DNA: TGTGCCACCAGTGAACCGGGACAAATCAATCAGCCCCAGCATTTT. The encoded protein is CATSEPGQINQPQHF.

The J gene is TRBJ1-1, the V gene TRBV6-5, with D possibly matching TRBD1 (5 bases). The CDR3 sequence is 14 residues long. CDR1 MNHEY and CDR2 SVGAGI come from the germline V gene. V was cut by 7 bases and J by 5 bases, with 17 bases left in between. The CDR3 DNA sequence: TGTGCCAGCATCAACTTACCCGGGGGAACTGAAGCTTTCTTT. Encoded protein: CASINLPGGTEAFF.